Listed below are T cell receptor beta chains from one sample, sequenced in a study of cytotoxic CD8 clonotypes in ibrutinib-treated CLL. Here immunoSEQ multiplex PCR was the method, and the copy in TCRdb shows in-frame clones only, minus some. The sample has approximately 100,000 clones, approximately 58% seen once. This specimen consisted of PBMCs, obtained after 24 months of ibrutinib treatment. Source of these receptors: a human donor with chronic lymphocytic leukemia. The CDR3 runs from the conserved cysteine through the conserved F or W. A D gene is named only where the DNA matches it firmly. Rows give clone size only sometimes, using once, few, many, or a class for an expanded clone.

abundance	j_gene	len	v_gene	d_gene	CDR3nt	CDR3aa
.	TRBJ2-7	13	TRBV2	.	TGTGCCAGCAGTGATCAGGGAGCCTACGAGCAGTACTTC	CASSDQGAYEQYF
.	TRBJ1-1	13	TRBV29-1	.	TGCAGCGTTGAACGGGGTCTGAACACTGAAGCTTTCTTT	CSVERGLNTEAFF
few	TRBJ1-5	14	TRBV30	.	TGTGCCTGGAGTGTATCTCGGTACAATCAGCCCCAGCATTTT	CAWSVSRYNQPQHF
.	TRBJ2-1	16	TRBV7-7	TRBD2	TGTGCTAGCAGTCGTATAGCGGGGTCGACCTACAATGAGCAGTTCTTC	CASSRIAGSTYNEQFF
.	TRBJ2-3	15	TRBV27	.	TGTGCCAGCAGTTTAATGGGCGCGGGGACAGATACGCAGTATTTT	CASSLMGAGTDTQYF
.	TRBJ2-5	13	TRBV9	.	TGTGCCAGCAGCGCGACAGCACAAGAGACCCAGTACTTC	CASSATAQETQYF
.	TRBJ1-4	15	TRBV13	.	TGTGCCAGCAGCTTAGGACGGATCCGGAATGAAAAACTGTTTTTT	CASSLGRIRNEKLFF
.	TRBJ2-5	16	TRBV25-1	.	TGTGCCAGCAGTGAAATGGAGGGGGGCTGGGGAGAGACCCAGTACTTC	CASSEMEGGWGETQYF
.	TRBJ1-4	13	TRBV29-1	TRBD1	TGCAGCGTTGTGGGGACAGGGGTTGAAAAACTGTTTTTT	CSVVGTGVEKLFF
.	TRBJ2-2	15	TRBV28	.	TGTGCCAGCAGTTTATTTGGGTTGAGGACCGGGGAGCTGTTTTTT	CASSLFGLRTGELFF
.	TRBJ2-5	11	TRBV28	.	TGTGCCAGCAGTTCGAGGGAGACCCAGTACTTC	CASSSRETQYF
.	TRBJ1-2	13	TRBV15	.	TGTGCCACCAGCAGTGTGGGTAACTATGGCTACACCTTC	CATSSVGNYGYTF
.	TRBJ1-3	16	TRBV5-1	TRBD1	TGCGCCAGCAGCCACGGGACAGGGGAGACTGGAAACACCATATATTTT	CASSHGTGETGNTIYF
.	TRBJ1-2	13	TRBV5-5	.	TGTGCCAGCAGCTTAAAGGCCGACTATGGCTACACCTTC	CASSLKADYGYTF
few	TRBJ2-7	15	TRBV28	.	TGTGCCAGCAGCCTCCTAGGAGGGGGCTCGAACGAGCAGTACTTC	CASSLLGGGSNEQYF
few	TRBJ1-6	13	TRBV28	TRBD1	TGTGCCAGTACGGGACAGCTTAATTCACCCCTCCACTTT	CASTGQLNSPLHF
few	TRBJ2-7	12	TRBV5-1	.	TGCGCCAGCAGCTTACTTGACTCAGAGCAGTACTTC	CASSLLDSEQYF
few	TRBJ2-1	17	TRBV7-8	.	TGTGCCAGCAGCCCCAAAGCCCCTAGAGATCTCTACAATGAGCAGTTCTTC	CASSPKAPRDLYNEQFF
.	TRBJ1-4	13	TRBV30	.	TGTGCCTGGGGAATGCGGGCTAATGAAAAACTGTTTTTT	CAWGMRANEKLFF
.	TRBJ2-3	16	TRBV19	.	TGTGCCAGTACGGTCCGGGCGGGGGCCTACACAGATACGCAGTATTTT	CASTVRAGAYTDTQYF
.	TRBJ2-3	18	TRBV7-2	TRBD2	TGTGCCAGCAGCCCGGGACTAGCGGGGGCCCGGGGGACAGATACGCAGTATTTT	CASSPGLAGARGTDTQYF
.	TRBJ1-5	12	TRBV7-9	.	TGTGCCAGCAGCTCGGGACCTCAGCCCCAGCATTTT	CASSSGPQPQHF
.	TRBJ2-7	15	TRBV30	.	TGTGCCTGGACGGGGTTTCAGGCGGCGGACTACGAGCAGTACTTC	CAWTGFQAADYEQYF
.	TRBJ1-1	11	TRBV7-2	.	TGTGCCAGCAGATCAGCGGCTGAAGCTTTCTTT	CASRSAAEAFF
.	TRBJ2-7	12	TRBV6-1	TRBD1	TGTGCCAGCGACAGGGGTTTTCGCGAGCAGTACTTC	CASDRGFREQYF
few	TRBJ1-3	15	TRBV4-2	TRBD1	TGTGCCAGCAGCCCAACAGGGGAGGCTGGAAACACCATATATTTT	CASSPTGEAGNTIYF
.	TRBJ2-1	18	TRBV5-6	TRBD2	TGTGCCAGCACCAACCTAGCGGGGGGGCTGAGGGCGAAAAATGAGCAGTTCTTC	CASTNLAGGLRAKNEQFF
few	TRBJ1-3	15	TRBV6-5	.	TGTGCCAGCAGTTACTGGCCCAGCTCTGGAAACACCATATATTTT	CASSYWPSSGNTIYF
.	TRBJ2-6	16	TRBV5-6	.	TGTGCCAGCAGCTTGCGCCGTACCGTTCGGGCCAACGTCCTGACTTTC	CASSLRRTVRANVLTF
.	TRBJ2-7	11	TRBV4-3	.	TGCGCCAGCAGCCAAGCTGGGGTGCAGTACTTC	CASSQAGVQYF
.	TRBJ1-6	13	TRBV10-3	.	TGTGCCATCAAGAGGGAGCCGGGGTCACCCCTCCACTTT	CAIKREPGSPLHF
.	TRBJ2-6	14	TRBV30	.	TGTGCCTGGAGGGAGGGGGCTGGGGCCAACGTCCTGACTTTC	CAWREGAGANVLTF
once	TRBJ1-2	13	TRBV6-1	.	TGTGCCAGCAGTGCCCTAGGCGCGGGAGGCTACACCTTC	CASSALGAGGYTF
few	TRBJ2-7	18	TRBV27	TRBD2	TGTGCCAGCAGTTTATTCCGCCCCGGGGGGGGGAGCTCCTACGAGCAGTACTTC	CASSLFRPGGGSSYEQYF
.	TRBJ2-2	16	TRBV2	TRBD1	TGTGCCAGCAGTCCCGGGACAGCCAGAAACACCGGGGAGCTGTTTTTT	CASSPGTARNTGELFF
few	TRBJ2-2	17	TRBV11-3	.	TGTGCCAGCAGCTTAGACCTGGGGGCAAGGGGCACCGGGGAGCTGTTTTTT	CASSLDLGARGTGELFF
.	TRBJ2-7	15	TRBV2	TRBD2	TGTGCCAGCAGTACCGGGACTAGCGGGCCCACAGAGCAGTACTTC	CASSTGTSGPTEQYF
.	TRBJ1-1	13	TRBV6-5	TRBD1	TGTGCCACCGGGGACAGGTTGAACACTGAAGCTTTCTTT	CATGDRLNTEAFF
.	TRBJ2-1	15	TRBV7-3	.	TGTGCCAGCAGCCATCTCGACAGAACATACAATGAGCAGTTCTTC	CASSHLDRTYNEQFF
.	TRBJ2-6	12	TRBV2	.	TGTGCCAGCACAACTGGGGCCAACGTCCTGACTTTC	CASTTGANVLTF
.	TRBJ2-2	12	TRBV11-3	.	TGTGCCAGCAGCTTCGGTTCCGGGGAGCTGTTTTTT	CASSFGSGELFF
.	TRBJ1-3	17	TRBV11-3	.	TGTGCCAGCAGCAAGGGGGGTTTCGGTGACTCTGGAAACACCATATATTTT	CASSKGGFGDSGNTIYF
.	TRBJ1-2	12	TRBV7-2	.	TGTGCCAGCAGCTCCACGGGTGGAGGCTACACCTTC	CASSSTGGGYTF
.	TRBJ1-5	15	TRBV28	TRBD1	TGTGCCAGCAGTAGTCAGGGGGTGGTTAATCAGCCCCAGCATTTT	CASSSQGVVNQPQHF
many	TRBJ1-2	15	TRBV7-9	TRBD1	TGTGCCAGCAGTGGCCGGGACAGGGGGCGAGATGGCTACACCTTC	CASSGRDRGRDGYTF
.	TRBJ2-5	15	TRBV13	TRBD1	TGTGCCAGCAGGAACAGGGGGCACGGTTCGGAGACCCAGTACTTC	CASRNRGHGSETQYF
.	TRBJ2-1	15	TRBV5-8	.	TGTGCCAGCAGCTTGTGGGGGGGGCCTGTAAATGAGCAGTTCTTC	CASSLWGGPVNEQFF
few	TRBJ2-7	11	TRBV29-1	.	TGCAGCGTTGGAACGGGGGAAGAGCAGTACTTC	CSVGTGEEQYF